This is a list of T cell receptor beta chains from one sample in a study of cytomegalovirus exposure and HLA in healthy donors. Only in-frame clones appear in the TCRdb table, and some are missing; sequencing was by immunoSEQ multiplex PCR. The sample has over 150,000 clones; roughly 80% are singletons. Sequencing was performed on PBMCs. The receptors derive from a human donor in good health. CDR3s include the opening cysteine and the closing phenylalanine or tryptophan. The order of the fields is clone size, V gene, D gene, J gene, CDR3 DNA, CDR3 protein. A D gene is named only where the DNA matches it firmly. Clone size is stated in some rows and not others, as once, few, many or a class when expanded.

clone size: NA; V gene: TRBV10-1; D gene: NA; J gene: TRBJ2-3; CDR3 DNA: TGCGCCACCCTTCGGACAGGGTCCCGGGGGGCCGGCACAGATACGCAGTATTTT; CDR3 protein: CATLRTGSRGAGTDTQYF
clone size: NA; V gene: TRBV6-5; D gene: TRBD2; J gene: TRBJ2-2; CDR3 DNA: TGTGCCAGCAGTTTATCCGGGGGGGCTCACACCGGGGAGCTGTTTTTT; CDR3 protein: CASSLSGGAHTGELFF
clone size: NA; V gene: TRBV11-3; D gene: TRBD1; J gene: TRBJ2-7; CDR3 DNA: TGTGCCAGCAGCGCCCGGGACAGGGGCCCCTACGAGCAGTACTTC; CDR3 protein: CASSARDRGPYEQYF
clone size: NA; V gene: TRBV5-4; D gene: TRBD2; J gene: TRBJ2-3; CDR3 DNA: TGTGCCAGCAGCTGGGTCTCGGGGGGGCCGATAGATACGCAGTATTTT; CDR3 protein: CASSWVSGGPIDTQYF
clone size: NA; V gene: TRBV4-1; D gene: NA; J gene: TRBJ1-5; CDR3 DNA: TGCGCCAGCAGCCAAGATGGTCGGGGGGTTCGGCCCCAGCATTTT; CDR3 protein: CASSQDGRGVRPQHF
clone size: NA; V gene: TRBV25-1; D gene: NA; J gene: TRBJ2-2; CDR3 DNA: TGTGCCAGCAGTGAACCCGAGGGCACCGGGGAGCTGTTTTTT; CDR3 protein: CASSEPEGTGELFF
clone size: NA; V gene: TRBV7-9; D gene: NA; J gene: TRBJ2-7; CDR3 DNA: TGTGCCAGCAGCCAATCGGAGGTCTACGAGCAGTACTTC; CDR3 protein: CASSQSEVYEQYF
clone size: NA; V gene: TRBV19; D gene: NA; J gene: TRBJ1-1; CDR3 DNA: TGTGCCAGTAGTATACAGGGGACGGTTCTTGTGAACACTGAAGCTTTCTTT; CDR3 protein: CASSIQGTVLVNTEAFF
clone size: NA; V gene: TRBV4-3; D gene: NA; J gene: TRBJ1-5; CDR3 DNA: TGCGCCAGCAGCCTACAAAGCAATCAGCCCCAGCATTTT; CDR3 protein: CASSLQSNQPQHF
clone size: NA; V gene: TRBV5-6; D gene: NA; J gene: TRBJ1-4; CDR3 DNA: TGTGCCAGCAGCCAAAGGGGGGGTTCATTTCGGTATGGTGAAAAACTGTTTTTT; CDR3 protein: CASSQRGGSFRYGEKLFF
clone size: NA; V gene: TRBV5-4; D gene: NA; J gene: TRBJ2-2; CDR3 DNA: TGTGCCAGCAGCGCATGGGACACAACGAACACCGGGGAGCTGTTTTTT; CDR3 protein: CASSAWDTTNTGELFF
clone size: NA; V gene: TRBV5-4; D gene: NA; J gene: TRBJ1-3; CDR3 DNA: TGTGCCAGCAGCTTGCAGGGGAACACCATATATTTT; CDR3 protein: CASSLQGNTIYF
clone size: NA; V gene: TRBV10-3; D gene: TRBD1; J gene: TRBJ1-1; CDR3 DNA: TGTGCCATCAGCCCCGGGACAGCTATGAACACTGAAGCTTTCTTT; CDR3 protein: CAISPGTAMNTEAFF
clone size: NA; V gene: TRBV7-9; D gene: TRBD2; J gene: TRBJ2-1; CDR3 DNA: TGTGCCAGCAGCTCGTCCGGGACTAGCATCAATGAGCAGTTCTTC; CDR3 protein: CASSSSGTSINEQFF
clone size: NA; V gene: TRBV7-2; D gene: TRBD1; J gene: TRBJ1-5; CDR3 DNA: TGTGCCAGCAGCTCCCAGGGGGGAGGTCAGCCCCAGCATTTT; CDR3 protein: CASSSQGGGQPQHF
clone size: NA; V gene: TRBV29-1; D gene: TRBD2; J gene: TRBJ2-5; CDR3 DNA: TGCAGCGTTGAGGGACTAGGCGTAGAGACCCAGTACTTC; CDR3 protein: CSVEGLGVETQYF
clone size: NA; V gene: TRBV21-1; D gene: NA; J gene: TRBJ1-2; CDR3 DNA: TGTGCCAGCAGCAAAGGCCTCCGACAGGGGCGAACCATTAACTATGGCTACACCTTC; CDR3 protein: CASSKGLRQGRTINYGYTF
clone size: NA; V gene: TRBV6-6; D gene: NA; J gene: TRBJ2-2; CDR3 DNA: TGTGCCAGCAGCAGGGGGGTATTGGGCACCGGGGAGCTGTTTTTT; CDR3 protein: CASSRGVLGTGELFF
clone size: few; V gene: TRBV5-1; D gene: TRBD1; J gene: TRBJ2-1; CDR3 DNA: TGCGCCAGCAGCCGGGGACAGGGGTCCTACAATGAGCAGTTCTTC; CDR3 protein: CASSRGQGSYNEQFF
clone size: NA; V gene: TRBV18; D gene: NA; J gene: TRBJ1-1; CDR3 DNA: TGTGCCAGCAAGGTTTCTAGCACTGAAGCTTTCTTT; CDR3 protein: CASKVSSTEAFF
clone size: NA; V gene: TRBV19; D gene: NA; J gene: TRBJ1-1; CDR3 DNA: TGTGCCAGTAGTAGGGGAGTCACTGAAGCTTTCTTT; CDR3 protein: CASSRGVTEAFF
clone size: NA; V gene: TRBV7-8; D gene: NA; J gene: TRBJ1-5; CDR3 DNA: TGTGCCAGCAGCTCATTGCTCGGGCAGGGTGAGCCCCAGCATTTT; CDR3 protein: CASSSLLGQGEPQHF
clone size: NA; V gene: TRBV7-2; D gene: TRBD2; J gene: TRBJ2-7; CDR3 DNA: TGTGCCAGCAGCTCAGGAGCGGGGCTGAGCTCCTACGAGCAGTACTTC; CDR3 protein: CASSSGAGLSSYEQYF
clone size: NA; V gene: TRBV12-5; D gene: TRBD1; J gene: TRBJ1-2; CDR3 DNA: TGTGCTAGTGGTTTGCCGGGACAGGGGGAGCACGGCTACACCTTC; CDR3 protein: CASGLPGQGEHGYTF
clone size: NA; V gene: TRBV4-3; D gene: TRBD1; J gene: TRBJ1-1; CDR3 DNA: TGCGCCAGCAGCTTCGAGACAGGGATGAACACTGAAGCTTTCTTT; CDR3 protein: CASSFETGMNTEAFF
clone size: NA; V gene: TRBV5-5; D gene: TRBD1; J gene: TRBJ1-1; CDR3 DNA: TGTGCCAGCAGCAATGCCGGGACAGCAAACACTGAAGCTTTCTTT; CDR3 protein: CASSNAGTANTEAFF
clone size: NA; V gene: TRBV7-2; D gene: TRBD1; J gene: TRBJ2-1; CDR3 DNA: TGTGCCAGCAGCCAGGACAGGGGGCATCTGGGTGAGCAGTTCTTC; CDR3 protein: CASSQDRGHLGEQFF
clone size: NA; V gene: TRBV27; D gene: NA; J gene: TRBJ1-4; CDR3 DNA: TGTGCCAGCAGTTTAAATATAGATGCAACTAATGAAAAACTGTTTTTT; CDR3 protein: CASSLNIDATNEKLFF
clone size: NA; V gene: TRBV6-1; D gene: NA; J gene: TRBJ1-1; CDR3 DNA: TGTGCCAGCAGTGTGCTTGGAGATAACACTGAAGCTTTCTTT; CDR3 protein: CASSVLGDNTEAFF
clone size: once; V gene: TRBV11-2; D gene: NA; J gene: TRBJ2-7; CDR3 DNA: TGTGCCAGCAGCTTAGATCGGGGCAGGGGTTACGAGCAGTACTTC; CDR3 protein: CASSLDRGRGYEQYF
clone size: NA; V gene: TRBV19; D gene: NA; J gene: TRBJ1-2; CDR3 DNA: TGTGCCAGTAGTATTGTCGTGGGGGGACGTCCTTATGGCTACACCTTC; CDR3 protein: CASSIVVGGRPYGYTF
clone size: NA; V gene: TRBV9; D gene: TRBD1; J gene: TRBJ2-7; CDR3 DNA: TGTGCCAGCAGCGTAGCGGGACAGGGGTTTCACGAGCAGTACTTC; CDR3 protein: CASSVAGQGFHEQYF
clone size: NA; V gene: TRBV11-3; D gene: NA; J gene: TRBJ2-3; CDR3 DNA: TGTGCCAGCAGCTCGAGCACAGATACGCAGTATTTT; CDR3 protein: CASSSSTDTQYF
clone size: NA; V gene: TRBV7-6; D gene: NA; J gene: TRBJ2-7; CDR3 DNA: TGTGCCAGCAGCTCCACCTTAACAGGGAGCTCCTACGAGCAGTACTTC; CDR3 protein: CASSSTLTGSSYEQYF
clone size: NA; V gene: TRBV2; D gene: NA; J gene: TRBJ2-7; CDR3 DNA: TGTGCCAGCCTGCGGGACAGCGGTTACGAGCAGTACTTC; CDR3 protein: CASLRDSGYEQYF
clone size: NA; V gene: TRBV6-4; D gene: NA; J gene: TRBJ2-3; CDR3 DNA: TGTGCCAGCAGTGAGGTGGCAGAAAGCACAGATACGCAGTATTTT; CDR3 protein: CASSEVAESTDTQYF
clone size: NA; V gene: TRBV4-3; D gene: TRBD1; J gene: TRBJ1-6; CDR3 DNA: TGCGCCAGCAGCCAAGGGGGACAGGGGAGTTCACCCCTCCACTTT; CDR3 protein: CASSQGGQGSSPLHF
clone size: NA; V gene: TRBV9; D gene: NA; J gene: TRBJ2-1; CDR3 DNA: TGTGCCAGCAGCGTAAACTTGAATGAGCAGTTCTTC; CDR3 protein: CASSVNLNEQFF
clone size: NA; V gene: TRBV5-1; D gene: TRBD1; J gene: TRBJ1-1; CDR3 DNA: TGCGCCAGCAGCCCGGGGACAGGGTGGGGCACTGAAGCTTTCTTT; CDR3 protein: CASSPGTGWGTEAFF
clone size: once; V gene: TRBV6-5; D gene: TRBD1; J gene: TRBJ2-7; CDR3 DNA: TGTGCCAGCAGCCTCCGACAGGGGGCCTCCTACGAGCAGTACTTC; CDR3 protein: CASSLRQGASYEQYF
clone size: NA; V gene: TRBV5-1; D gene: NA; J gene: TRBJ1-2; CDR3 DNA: TGCGCCAGCAGCTTGTGGTTGACGCGGGGAGCAGGCGGCTACACCTTC; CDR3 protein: CASSLWLTRGAGGYTF
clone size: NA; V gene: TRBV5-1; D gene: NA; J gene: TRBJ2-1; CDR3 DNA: TGCGCCAGCAGCTCAGGGGATGAGCAGTTCTTC; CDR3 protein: CASSSGDEQFF
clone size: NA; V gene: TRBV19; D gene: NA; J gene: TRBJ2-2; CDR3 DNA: TGTGCCAGTAGTCCCGGGACAAAGAACACCGGGGAGCTGTTTTTT; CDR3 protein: CASSPGTKNTGELFF
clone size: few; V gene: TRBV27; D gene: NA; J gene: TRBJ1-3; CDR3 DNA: TGTGCCAGCAGTAGGAACAGCTTTGGAAACACCATATATTTT; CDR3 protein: CASSRNSFGNTIYF
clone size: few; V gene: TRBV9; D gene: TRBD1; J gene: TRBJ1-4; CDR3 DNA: TGTGCCAGCAGCGAGCGACAGGGCGGTGAAAAACTGTTTTTT; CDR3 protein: CASSERQGGEKLFF
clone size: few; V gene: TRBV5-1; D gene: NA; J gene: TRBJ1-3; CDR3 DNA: TGCGCCAGCAGCTTGGAGGCCAGGGGTACTGGAAACACCATATATTTT; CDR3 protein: CASSLEARGTGNTIYF
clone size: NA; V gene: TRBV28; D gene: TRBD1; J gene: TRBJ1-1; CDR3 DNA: TGTGCCAGCAGTGCCCTGACAGGGGGCCAACCTGAAGCTTTCTTT; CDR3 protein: CASSALTGGQPEAFF
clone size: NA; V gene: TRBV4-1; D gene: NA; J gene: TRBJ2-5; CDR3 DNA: TGCGCCAGCAGCCACCGATTCACGGGAGAGACCCAGTACTTC; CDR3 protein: CASSHRFTGETQYF
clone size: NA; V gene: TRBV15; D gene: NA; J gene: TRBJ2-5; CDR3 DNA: TGTGCCACCAGCACCCAGGAGACCCAGTACTTC; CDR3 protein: CATSTQETQYF
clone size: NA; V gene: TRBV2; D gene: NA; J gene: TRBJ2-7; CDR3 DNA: TGTGCCAGCAGGGGCCACGAGCAGTACTTC; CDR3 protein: CASRGHEQYF
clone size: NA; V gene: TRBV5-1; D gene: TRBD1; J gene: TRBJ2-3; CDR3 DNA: TGCGCCAGCAGCTTGGCCCTCTTGGGACAGGGCACAGATACGCAGTATTTT; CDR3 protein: CASSLALLGQGTDTQYF
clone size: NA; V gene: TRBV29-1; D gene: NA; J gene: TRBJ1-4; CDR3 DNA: TGCAGCGTTGACCAGGGTAGAGAAAAACTGTTTTTT; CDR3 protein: CSVDQGREKLFF
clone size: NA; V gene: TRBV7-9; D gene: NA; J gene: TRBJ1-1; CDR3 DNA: TGTTCCAGCAGCTTTAGGGGGGGTATGACTATGAACACTGAAGCTTTCTTT; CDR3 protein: CSSSFRGGMTMNTEAFF